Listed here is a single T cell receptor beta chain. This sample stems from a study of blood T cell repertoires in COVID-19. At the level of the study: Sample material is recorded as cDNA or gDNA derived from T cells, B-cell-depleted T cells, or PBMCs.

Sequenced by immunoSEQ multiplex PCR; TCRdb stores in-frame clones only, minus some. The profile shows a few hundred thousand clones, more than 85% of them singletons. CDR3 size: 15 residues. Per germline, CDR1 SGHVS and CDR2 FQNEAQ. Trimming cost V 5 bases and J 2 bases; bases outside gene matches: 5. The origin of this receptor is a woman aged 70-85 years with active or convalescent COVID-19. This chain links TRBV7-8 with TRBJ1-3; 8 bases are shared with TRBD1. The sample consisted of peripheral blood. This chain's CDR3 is CASSLDRAPGNTIYF. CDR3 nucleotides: TGTGCCAGCAGCCTGGACAGGGCCCCTGGAAACACCATATATTTT.